This T cell receptor (beta chain) was profiled in a study of OX40 agonist ivuxolimab in advanced cancers. Study at large: The patients received ivuxolimab by intravenous route every 2 weeks at 0.01 to 10 mg/kg. Two patients with cutaneous melanoma and one with hepatocellular carcinoma, three in total, showed partial responses.

Regarding the study as a whole: Dose levels from 0.1 to 3.0 mg/kg saw CD4+ and CD8+ blood T cells expand clonally by week 6. Normalized expansion of T-cell clones was also low for some nonresponders.

The protocol was immunoSEQ multiplex PCR, while the TCRdb copy is restricted to in-frame clones and leaves out a portion. The sample comprises 50,000 to 70,000 clones, roughly 88% of which are singletons, and more than 9.5% rests with the top ten. In the case of this clone: What it binds is not known.

Germline loops: CDR1 SGHTA, CDR2 FQGNSA. This CDR3 is built from 14 residues. V trimming: 3 bases; J trimming: 0 bases; junction bases outside the gene matches: 0. The receptor was isolated from an adult with an advanced solid tumor such as melanoma, head and neck, liver or kidney cancer. Sequences were derived from CD4+ or CD8+ T cells sorted from blood, sampled in a trial of the OX40 agonist ivuxolimab. V gene TRBV7-2 combines with J gene TRBJ2-7; 9 bases agree with TRBD2. The CDR3 here is CASSFSGSSYEQYF. The CDR3 DNA reads as TGTGCCAGCAGCTTTAGCGGGAGCTCCTACGAGCAGTACTTC.